One sample yielded the 21 T cell receptor beta chains listed below, sequenced in a study of OX40 agonist ivuxolimab in advanced cancers. Only in-frame clones appear in the TCRdb table, and some are missing; sequencing was by immunoSEQ multiplex PCR. The repertoire holds some 46,000 clones, approximately 83% seen once, with 35% in the top ten. Sequencing was performed on CD4+ or CD8+ T cells sorted from blood, taken in a trial of the OX40 agonist ivuxolimab. Every receptor here comes from an adult with an advanced solid tumor such as melanoma, head and neck, liver or kidney cancer.

This chain joins TRBV18 and TRBJ1-6, with D maybe TRBD1 (6 bases). V was trimmed by 2 bases and J by 7 bases, leaving 15 bases between them. Germline V CDR1 and CDR2: KGHSH, LQKENI. This CDR3 contains 16 residues. The CDR3 loop is CASSPGSPGENSPLHF. The CDR3 coding sequence is TGTGCCAGCTCACCAGGCTCTCCAGGGGAAAATTCACCCCTCCACTTT. Complete variable domain (other parts from reference TRBV18 and TRBJ1-6): NAGVMQNPRHLVRRRGQEARLRCSPMKGHSHVYWYRQLPEEGLKFMVYLQKENIIDESGMPKERFSAEFPKEGPSILRIQQVVRGDSAAYFCASSPGSPGENSPLHFGNGTRLTVT.

The CDR3 spells CATSRGGGRASREQYF. The CDR3, as DNA: TGTGCCACCAGCAGAGGGGGTGGGAGGGCTTCTCGAGAGCAGTACTTC. The rearrangement links TRBV15 to TRBJ2-7; 7 bases are a match to TRBD2. Germline V gene data show CDR1 as LNHNV and CDR2 as YYDKDF (reference sequence). J lost 7 bases, V lost 1 base, and 13 bases had no gene match. The CDR3 is 16 amino acids.

V and J are TRBV7-9 and TRBJ2-4, with D maybe TRBD1 (5 bases). The germline V gene encodes CDR1 SEHNR and CDR2 FQNEAQ (reference sequence). V was cut by 3 bases and J by 7 bases, with 13 bases left in between. CDR3 length: 14 residues. The CDR3 region is CASSFREPGNIQYF. In nucleotides, the CDR3 is TGTGCCAGCAGCTTCAGGGAACCAGGGAACATTCAGTACTTC.

This clone was observed a few times. The V gene is TRBV10-2, the J gene TRBJ2-7; the D gene could be TRBD1 or TRBD2 (5 bases each). CDR3 length: 14 amino acids. The germline CDR1 and CDR2 sequences are WSHSY and SAAADI. The ends were cut back, 5 bases at V and 0 bases at J, with 11 bases in the middle. As DNA, the CDR3 is TGCGCCAGCAGTCGGGCCGGGGCCTCCTACGAGCAGTACTTC. Encoded protein: CASSRAGASYEQYF.

The chain combines TRBV7-3 with TRBJ2-1, with TRBD2 matching 12 bases. The CDR3 has 15 residues. J gave up 4 bases and V 4 bases, and 2 bases lay outside the gene matches. In germline, CDR1 is SGHTA, CDR2 FQGTGA. Here the CDR3 reads CASSYTSGGYNEQFF. In DNA, the CDR3 is TGTGCCAGCAGCTATACTAGCGGGGGGTACAATGAGCAGTTCTTC.

This sequence joins TRBV4-2 and TRBJ2-5, with D perhaps TRBD2 (6 bases). CDR1 is LGHNA and CDR2 is YNFKEQ in the germline V gene. CDR3 size: 17 residues. The ends were cut back, 2 bases at V and 1 base at J, with 17 bases in the middle. Here the CDR3 reads CASSQRTGGTSQETQYF. The DNA for the CDR3 is TGTGCCAGCAGCCAACGGACGGGCGGGACCTCCCAAGAGACCCAGTACTTC.

The CDR3 region is CSTFSPGQGDTEAFF. CDR3 sequence (DNA): TGCAGCACATTTTCTCCGGGACAGGGAGACACTGAAGCTTTCTTT. This chain joins TRBV29-1 and TRBJ1-1, with 9 bases aligning to TRBD1. CDR1 is SQVTM and CDR2 is ANQGSEA in the germline V gene. J gave up 3 bases and V 8 bases, and 13 bases lay outside the gene matches. This CDR3 has 15 amino acids.

V usage is TRBV11-2 and J usage is TRBJ2-7; 8 nucleotides align to TRBD2. CDR3 size: 15 residues. Germline-derived CDR1 and CDR2 are SGHAT and FQNNGV. Germline trimming cut 5 bases from V and 2 bases from J; bases unmatched to any gene: 8. CDR3 DNA sequence: TGTGCCAGCAGCCCTCGAGCGGGAGTTCCCTACGAGCAGTACTTC. It is translated as CASSPRAGVPYEQYF.

As regards this clone: One end of the junction is discordant with germline, which a read error may explain. This chain connects TRBV7-7 to TRBJ2-5; TRBD1 aligns across 8 bases. Germline V gives CDR1 SSHAT, CDR2 FNYEAQ (reference sequence). The CDR3 has 13 amino acids. CDR3 DNA: TGTGCTAGCAGCTTTGGACAGGGCGAGACCCAGTACTTC. This codes for CASSFGQGETQYF. Full variable domain (missing parts from reference TRBV7-7 and TRBJ2-5): GAGVSQSPRYKVTKRGQDVTLRCDPISSHATLYWYQQALGQGPEFLTYFNYEAQPDKSGLPSDRFSAERPEGSISTLTIQRTEQRDSAMYRCASSFGQGETQYFGPGTRLLVL.

The CDR3 spells CASSLSLWGRESIDEQFF. In DNA form, the CDR3 reads TGTGCCAGCAGTCTAAGTCTGTGGGGGAGGGAGTCGATCGATGAGCAGTTCTTC. The chain recombines TRBV27 with TRBJ2-1; 7 bases match TRBD2. The CDR3 covers 18 residues. The germline V gene has CDR1 MNHEY and CDR2 SMNVEV (reference sequence). The trim removed 5 bases at V and 8 bases at J, leaving 21 bases unmatched.

The CDR3 coding sequence is TGTGCCAGCAGCTCTAAGAGCGGTTATACCTACGAGCAGTACTTC. This codes for CASSSKSGYTYEQYF. The V gene is TRBV9, the J gene TRBJ2-7, with D possibly being TRBD2 (5 bases). The CDR3 contains 15 residues. V lost 4 bases to trimming and J lost 2 bases, with 16 bases between them. Germline CDR1 is SGDLS and CDR2 is YYNGEE. Based on the CDR3 plus reference TRBV9 and TRBJ2-7, the full variable domain is DSGVTQTPKHLITATGQRVTLRCSPRSGDLSVYWYQQSLDQGLQFLIQYYNGEERAKGNILERFSAQQFPDLHSELNLSSLELGDSALYFCASSSKSGYTYEQYFGPGTRLTVT.

This clone has just one count. The rearrangement joins TRBV7-2 to TRBJ1-6; D possibly corresponds to TRBD1 (6 bases). This CDR3 spans 19 amino acids. From germline, CDR1 is SGHTA and CDR2 FQGNSA. Trimming pared 4 bases from V and 7 bases from J, leaving 26 bases between. The CDR3 DNA reads as TGTGCCAGCAGCTCCCATCGATCGGGCTTGGGGGCGCGCAATTCACCCCTCCACTTT. It codes for CASSSHRSGLGARNSPLHF.

The chain uses TRBV19 and TRBJ2-5; the D gene is possibly TRBD1 (6 bases). The CDR3 is 15 residues long. The V gene's germline CDR1 is LNHDA and CDR2 SQIVND (reference sequence). Trimming removed 1 base from V and 5 bases from J, with 14 bases in between. In nucleotides, the CDR3 is TGTGCCAGTAGTATAGTCCCCACAGGGACGGAGACCCAGTACTTC. Translating gives CASSIVPTGTETQYF.

The genes are TRBV5-4 and TRBJ2-7, with 9 nucleotides matching TRBD1. CDR3 length: 14 residues. CDR1 and CDR2 from the germline V gene are SGHNT and YYREEE (reference sequence). Unmatched junction bases numbered 6, after V lost 4 bases and J lost 4 bases. CDR3 nucleotides: TGTGCCAGCAGCAAAGGGGACAGGGCGTACGAGCAGTACTTC. Encoded protein: CASSKGDRAYEQYF. Combining the CDR3 with reference TRBV5-4 and TRBJ2-7 gives the whole variable domain ETGVTQSPTHLIKTRGQQVTLRCSSQSGHNTVSWYQQALGQGPQFIFQYYREEENGRGNFPPRFSGLQFPNYSSELNVNALELDDSALYLCASSKGDRAYEQYFGPGTRLTVT.

The J gene is TRBJ1-5, the V gene TRBV18; D is unclear. V lost 2 bases and J 2 bases, leaving 10 bases between the germline ends. Germline CDR1 reads KGHSH; CDR2 reads LQKENI. The CDR3 is 15 amino acids. This CDR3 is CASSPRQDGNQPQHF. The CDR3 DNA reads TGTGCCAGCTCACCAAGGCAGGATGGCAATCAGCCCCAGCATTTT. The whole variable domain, remainder taken from reference TRBV18 and TRBJ1-5, is NAGVMQNPRHLVRRRGQEARLRCSPMKGHSHVYWYRQLPEEGLKFMVYLQKENIIDESGMPKERFSAEFPKEGPSILRIQQVVRGDSAAYFCASSPRQDGNQPQHFGDGTRLSIL.

The gene calls are TRBV6-5 and TRBJ2-1; D gene unclear. The V end lost 7 bases, the J end lost 0 bases, and 4 bases lay between the germline ends. The CDR3 is 12 amino acids. In germline, CDR1 is MNHEY, CDR2 SVGAGI. CDR3 protein: CASKGSYNEQFF. The CDR3 coding sequence is TGTGCCAGCAAGGGCTCCTACAATGAGCAGTTCTTC.

This rearrangement joins TRBV2 to TRBJ2-2, with D possibly TRBD1 on 5 matching bases. Germline CDR1 and CDR2: SNHLY and FYNNEI. V dropped 6 bases and J dropped 1 base, with 9 bases sitting between them. The CDR3 covers 14 residues. In nucleotides, the CDR3 is TGTGCCAGCAGAGGGGTCAGGAACACCGGGGAGCTGTTTTTT. Translation: CASRGVRNTGELFF.

This sequence joins TRBV19 and TRBJ2-7, with D unresolved. Germline CDR1 LNHDA, CDR2 SQIVND (reference sequence). V lost 4 bases to trimming and J lost 2 bases, with 9 bases between them. This CDR3 is built from 13 residues. This chain's CDR3 is CASSNPGPYEQYF. The CDR3 region has the DNA TGTGCCAGTAGTAATCCAGGACCCTACGAGCAGTACTTC.

The chain joins TRBV2 to TRBJ2-3; D is possibly TRBD1 (6 bases). CDR1 and CDR2 from the germline V gene are SNHLY and FYNNEI. V lost 6 bases and J 4 bases, leaving 17 bases between the germline ends. The CDR3 runs to 15 residues. CDR3 bases: TGTGCCAGCAGAAGAACAGGGAATTTGGCAGATACGCAGTATTTT. Encoded protein: CASRRTGNLADTQYF.

The CDR3 is CASSFDPGGYGYTF. The CDR3 DNA sequence: TGCGCCAGCAGCTTCGACCCGGGAGGCTATGGCTACACCTTC. V gene TRBV5-1 combines with J gene TRBJ1-2; D not certain. V lost 2 bases to trimming and J lost 4 bases, with 12 bases between them. CDR1 and CDR2 from the germline V gene are SGHRS and YFSETQ. This CDR3 has 14 residues.

The count of this clone is one. This chain uses TRBV29-1 with TRBJ1-6; TRBD1 might be the D (6 bases). The ends were cut back, 5 bases at V and 10 bases at J, with 18 bases in the middle. The CDR3 is made up of 14 amino acids. Germline CDR1 and CDR2: SQVTM and ANQGSEA. CDR3: CSVPGGRGGSPLHF. The CDR3 DNA reads TGCAGCGTTCCGGGTGGCAGGGGTGGCTCACCCCTCCACTTT.